The 8 T cell receptor beta chains presented below share a single source sample, sequenced in a study of blood T cell repertoires in COVID-19. Produced via immunoSEQ multiplex PCR; TCRdb's table is partial and in-frame only. The data show roughly 300,000 clones, about 86% seen once. Sequenced sample: PBMCs or T cells enriched from blood (not recorded which). These receptors came from a woman aged 40 to 50 with acute COVID-19.

The chain joins TRBV19 to TRBJ2-6; 9 nucleotides line up with TRBD1. Per germline, CDR1 LNHDA and CDR2 SQIVND (reference sequence). This CDR3 region has 19 residues. The J segment lost 1 base and the V segment lost 3 bases, leaving 10 bases of the junction unmatched. The CDR3: CASSIARGTGSSGANVLTF. CDR3 coding DNA: TGTGCCAGTAGTATCGCCAGGGGGACAGGGAGTTCTGGGGCCAACGTCCTGACTTTC.

The chain employs TRBV4-2 and TRBJ1-1; maybe TRBD1 (6 bases). Germline V lookup: CDR1 LGHNA, CDR2 YNFKEQ. CDR3 length equals 15 residues. Trimming took off 6 bases at V and 1 base at J, with 15 bases between the two ends. The CDR3 loop reads CASRTPGAANTEAFF. Here the CDR3 DNA reads TGTGCCAGCAGAACTCCAGGGGCCGCGAACACTGAAGCTTTCTTT.

DNA for the CDR3: TGCAGTGCTAGTATTCTACCCCGGAACACTGAAGCTTTCTTT. Translating it yields CSASILPRNTEAFF. The chain uses TRBV20-1 and TRBJ1-1; D remains ambiguous. Deletions cut 3 bases from V and 1 base from J, with 12 bases between. Germline CDR1 and CDR2: DFQATT and SNEGSKA (reference sequence). This CDR3 is built from 14 residues.

The chain combines TRBV3-1 (or the pseudogene TRBV3-2) with TRBJ2-7; TRBD1 might be the D (6 bases). This CDR3 contains 12 residues. The germline V gene encodes CDR1 LGHDT and CDR2 YNNKEL (reference sequence). The V end was cut by 4 bases, the J end by 7 bases, with 11 bases between. CDR3 residues: CASSPTDREQYF. CDR3 DNA sequence: TGTGCCAGCAGCCCGACCGACAGGGAGCAGTACTTC.

To note about this clone: Distinct nucleotide sequences in the sample also encode this CDR3. The V call is TRBV4-2, the J call TRBJ1-3; TRBD1 is a possible D gene (5 bases). The CDR3 runs to 15 residues. Germline lookup yields CDR1 LGHNA and CDR2 YNFKEQ. The V end was cut by 0 bases, the J end by 1 base, with 7 bases between. Written as DNA, the CDR3 is TGTGCCAGCAGCCAAGATGGGGGGTCTGGAAACACCATATATTTT. Residues: CASSQDGGSGNTIYF.

CDR3 sequence (DNA): TGTGCCAGCAGTCTTAGACAGGGAGGAACTGAAGCTTTCTTT. Amino acids: CASSLRQGGTEAFF. This chain uses TRBV6-5 with TRBJ1-1; 7 bases are shared with TRBD1. The V segment lost 5 bases and the J segment 5 bases; nucleotides outside the gene matches: 8. The CDR3 has 14 residues. Per the germline V gene, CDR1 is MNHEY and CDR2 is SVGAGI.

The rearrangement links TRBV10-3 to TRBJ1-1; 8 bases agree with TRBD1. The CDR3 is 12 amino acids. Germline trimming cut 6 bases from V and 6 bases from J; bases unmatched to any gene: 3. CDR1 ENHRY and CDR2 SYGVKD come from the germline V gene. The CDR3 loop reads CAIRSTGAEAFF. Written as DNA, the CDR3 is TGTGCCATCAGGTCGACAGGGGCTGAAGCTTTCTTT.

The V call is TRBV15, the J call TRBJ2-5; D is possibly TRBD2 (6 bases). This CDR3 has 14 residues. Germline V gives CDR1 LNHNV, CDR2 YYDKDF (reference sequence). Between the trimmed V and J ends, which lost 4 bases and 4 bases, there was a span of 13 bases. The chain's CDR3 is CATSNRNGGETQYF. In DNA form, the CDR3 reads TGTGCCACCAGCAACCGTAACGGGGGAGAGACCCAGTACTTC.